The entry that follows covers one TCR beta chain sequence. Assay used: immunoSEQ multiplex PCR; TCRdb lists only in-frame clones, some missing. The sample shows about 36,000 clones, roughly nine tenths of them seen only once. This sample is part of a study of T cell changes during pregnancy in multiple sclerosis. CDR3 length: 15 amino acids. The V segment lost 7 bases and the J segment 7 bases; nucleotides outside the gene matches: 13. In germline, CDR1 is MNHEY, CDR2 SMNVEV (reference sequence). Sequencing was performed on CD4+ T cells from peripheral blood mononuclear cells, taken in the second trimester of pregnancy. The TCR sequence derives from a female donor in good health, enrolled as a control in a pregnancy study. This sequence joins TRBV27 and TRBJ2-1; 7 bases align to TRBD1. The CDR3 nucleotides read TGTGCCAGCACCTGGGAAGGGACAGCCTTGAATGAGCAGTTCTTC. The encoded protein is CASTWEGTALNEQFF.